The source of this T cell receptor beta chain is a study of metastatic and nonmetastatic thyroid tumors. About the study: Repertoires from blood and tumor or nodule tissue of malignant and benign thyroid patients were compared.

The table lists this clone with a few counts. Original handling: To classify distant metastasis in papillary thyroid cancer, a model was built from CDR3 differences across clinicopathological groups. TCRdb reanalyzed the PCR reads with MiXCR. In this record, the V and J calls reflect TCRdb's handling and not the investigators' own analysis. The sample carries about 43,000 clones, more than 3% recorded once. Unmatched junction bases numbered 5, after V lost 6 bases and J lost 2 bases. This CDR3 is built from 14 residues. Every patient underwent thyroid surgery untreated. This receptor was obtained from a female donor with papillary thyroid cancer or a benign thyroid nodule (not recorded which). Some clones in this sample may be carry-over from other donors' samples. V usage is TRBV12-3 or TRBV12-4 and J usage is TRBJ2-3; TRBD2 aligns across 7 bases. Sequenced material: blood. The CDR3 spells CASSPGLDTDTQYF. CDR3 sequence (DNA): TGTGCCAGCAGCCCAGGACTAGACACAGATACGCAGTATTTT.